This TCR beta chain is from a study of blood T cell repertoires in COVID-19. For the study at large: Nucleic acid was either cDNA or gDNA, and it came from T cells, B-cell-depleted T cells, or PBMCs.

Per the study methods: Counts of nucleated cells, estimated from reference gene primer amplification, were obtained. Assay: immunoSEQ multiplex PCR; the TCRdb copy retains only in-frame clones and omits some. From that table come the V and J calls and clone size; the DNA was used to work out D and trimming. The repertoire has 150,000 or so clones, about 87% of them found once; the top ten carry 44%. This CDR3 is 14 amino acids long. V was shortened by 2 bases and J by 7 bases, with 14 bases between the two germline ends. CDR1 is KGHSH and CDR2 is LQKENI in the germline V gene. The clonotype was recovered from a human donor in a cohort sampled during active COVID-19. Sequences were obtained from peripheral blood. The chain employs TRBV18 and TRBJ1-1; D is unresolved. CDR3 in amino acids: CASSPRAGEGEAFF. The CDR3 bases are TGTGCCAGCTCACCAAGGGCCGGGGAGGGTGAAGCTTTCTTT.